This T cell receptor (beta chain) derives from a study of T cell responses to AZD1222 COVID-19 vaccine. Profiled with immunoSEQ multiplex PCR; TCRdb holds only in-frame clones, not every one. The sample records under 200,000 clones, about 95% being singletons. The CDR3 is 16 amino acids. The germline CDR1 and CDR2 sequences are MNHEY and SVGEGT. The germline V and J ends were trimmed by 3 bases and 1 base, with 13 bases remaining between them. The V and J genes are TRBV6-2 or TRBV6-3 and TRBJ2-1; D ambiguous. The sequence was obtained from an adult in good health. The sequenced sample was peripheral blood, obtained on day 0 of AZD1222 vaccination. The CDR3 DNA reads TGTGCCAGCAGTTATGGTTCAGGATTTTCCTACAATGAGCAGTTCTTC. Residues: CASSYGSGFSYNEQFF.